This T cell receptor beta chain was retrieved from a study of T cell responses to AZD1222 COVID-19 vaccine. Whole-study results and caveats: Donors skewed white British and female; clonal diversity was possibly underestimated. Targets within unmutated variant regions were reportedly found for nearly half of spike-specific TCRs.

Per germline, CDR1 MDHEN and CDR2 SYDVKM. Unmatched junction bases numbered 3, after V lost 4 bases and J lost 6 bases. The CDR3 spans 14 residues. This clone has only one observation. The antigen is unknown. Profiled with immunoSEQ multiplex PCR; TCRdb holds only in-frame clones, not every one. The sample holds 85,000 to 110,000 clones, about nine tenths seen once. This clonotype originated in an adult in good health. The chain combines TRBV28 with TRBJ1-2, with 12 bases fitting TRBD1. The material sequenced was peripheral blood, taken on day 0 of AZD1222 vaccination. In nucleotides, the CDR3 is TGTGCCAGCAGTTCCGGGACAGGGGGCAATGGCTACACCTTC. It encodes CASSSGTGGNGYTF.